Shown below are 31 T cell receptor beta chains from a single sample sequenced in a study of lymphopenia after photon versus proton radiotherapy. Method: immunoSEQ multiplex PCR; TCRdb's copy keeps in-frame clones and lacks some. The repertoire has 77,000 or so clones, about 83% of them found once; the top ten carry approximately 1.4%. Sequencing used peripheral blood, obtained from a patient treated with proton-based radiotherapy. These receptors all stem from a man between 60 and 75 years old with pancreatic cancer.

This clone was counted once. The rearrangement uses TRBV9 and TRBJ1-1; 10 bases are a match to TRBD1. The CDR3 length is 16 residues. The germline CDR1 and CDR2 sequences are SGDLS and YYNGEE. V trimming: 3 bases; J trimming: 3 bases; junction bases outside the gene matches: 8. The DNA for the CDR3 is TGTGCCAGCAGCGCCTCTGTAGGGACAGGGGACACTGAAGCTTTCTTT. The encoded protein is CASSASVGTGDTEAFF.

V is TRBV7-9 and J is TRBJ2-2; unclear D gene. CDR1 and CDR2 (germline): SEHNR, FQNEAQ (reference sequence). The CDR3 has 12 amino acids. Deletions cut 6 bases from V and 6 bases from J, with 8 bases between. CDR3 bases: TGTGCCAGCAGGCAACAAGCCGGGGAGCTGTTTTTT. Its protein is CASRQQAGELFF. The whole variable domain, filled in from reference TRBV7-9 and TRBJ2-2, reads DTGVSQNPRHKITKRGQNVTFRCDPISEHNRLYWYRQTLGQGPEFLTYFQNEAQLEKSRLLSDRFSAERPKGSFSTLEIQRTEQGDSAMYLCASRQQAGELFFGEGSRLTVL.

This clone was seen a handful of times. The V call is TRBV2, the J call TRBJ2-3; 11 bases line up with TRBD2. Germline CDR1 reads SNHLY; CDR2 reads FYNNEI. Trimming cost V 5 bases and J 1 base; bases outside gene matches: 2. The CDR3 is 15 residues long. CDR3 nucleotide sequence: TGTGCCAGCAGTCCACTAGCGGGAGGCACAGATACGCAGTATTTT. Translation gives CASSPLAGGTDTQYF.

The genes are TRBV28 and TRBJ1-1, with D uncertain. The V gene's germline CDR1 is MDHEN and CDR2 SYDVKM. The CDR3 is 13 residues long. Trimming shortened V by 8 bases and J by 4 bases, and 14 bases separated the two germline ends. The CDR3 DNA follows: TGTGCCAGCGCGTCAGTGGGAAGCACTGAAGCTTTCTTT. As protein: CASASVGSTEAFF.

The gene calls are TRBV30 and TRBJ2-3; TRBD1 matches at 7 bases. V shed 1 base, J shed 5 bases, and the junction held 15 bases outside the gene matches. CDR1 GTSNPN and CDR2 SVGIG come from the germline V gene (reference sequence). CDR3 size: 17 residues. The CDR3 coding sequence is TGTGCCTGGAGTGCCCTCCTTAAGACAGGGAATCGAGATACGCAGTATTTT. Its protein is CAWSALLKTGNRDTQYF.

The CDR3 here is CASRRDTFSSYEQYF. In DNA, the CDR3 is TGTGCCAGCAGGAGGGACACCTTCTCCTCCTACGAGCAGTACTTC. The chain combines TRBV6-1 with TRBJ2-7, with D tentatively TRBD1 (6 bases). V lost 6 bases and J lost 0, with 15 bases in between. The V gene's germline CDR1 is MNHNS and CDR2 SASEGT. The CDR3 has 15 amino acids.

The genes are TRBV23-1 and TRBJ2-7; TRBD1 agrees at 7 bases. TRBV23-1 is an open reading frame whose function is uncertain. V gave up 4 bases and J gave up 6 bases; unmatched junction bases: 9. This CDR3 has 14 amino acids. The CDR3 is CASSPNGQVLEQYF. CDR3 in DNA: TGCGCCAGCAGTCCAAATGGACAGGTTCTCGAGCAGTACTTC.

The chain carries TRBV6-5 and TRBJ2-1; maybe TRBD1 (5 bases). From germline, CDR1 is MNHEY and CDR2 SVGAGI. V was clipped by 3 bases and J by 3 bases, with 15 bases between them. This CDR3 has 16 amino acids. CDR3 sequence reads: CASSYYSGQGYNEQFF. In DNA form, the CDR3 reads TGTGCCAGCAGTTATTATTCCGGGCAGGGCTACAATGAGCAGTTCTTC.

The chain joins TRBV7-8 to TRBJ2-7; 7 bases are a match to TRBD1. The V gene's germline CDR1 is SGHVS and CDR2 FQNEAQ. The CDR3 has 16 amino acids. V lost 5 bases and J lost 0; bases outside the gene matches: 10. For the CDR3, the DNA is TGTGCCAGCAGCGATCCGTCCGACAGGGTCTCCTACGAGCAGTACTTC. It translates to CASSDPSDRVSYEQYF.

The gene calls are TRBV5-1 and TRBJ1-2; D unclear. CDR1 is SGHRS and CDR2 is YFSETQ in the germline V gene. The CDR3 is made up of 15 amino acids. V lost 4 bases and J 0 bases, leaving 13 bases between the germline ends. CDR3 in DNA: TGCGCCAGCAGCGTTACCATCAGTGCTAACTATGGCTACACCTTC. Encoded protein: CASSVTISANYGYTF.

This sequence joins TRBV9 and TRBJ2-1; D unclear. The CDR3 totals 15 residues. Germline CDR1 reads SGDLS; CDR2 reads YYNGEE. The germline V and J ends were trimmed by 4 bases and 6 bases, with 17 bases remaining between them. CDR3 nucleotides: TGTGCCAGCAGCCCCGGCCCTAATCCCAGCAATGAGCAGTTCTTC. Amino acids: CASSPGPNPSNEQFF. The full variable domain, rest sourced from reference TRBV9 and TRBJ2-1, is DSGVTQTPKHLITATGQRVTLRCSPRSGDLSVYWYQQSLDQGLQFLIQYYNGEERAKGNILERFSAQQFPDLHSELNLSSLELGDSALYFCASSPGPNPSNEQFFGPGTRLTVL.

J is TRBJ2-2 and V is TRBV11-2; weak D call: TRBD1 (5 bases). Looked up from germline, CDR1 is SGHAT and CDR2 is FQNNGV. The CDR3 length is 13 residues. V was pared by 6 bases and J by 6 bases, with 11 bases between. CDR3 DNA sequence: TGTGCCAGCAGACCTCAGGGTCCCGGGGAGCTGTTTTTT. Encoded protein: CASRPQGPGELFF.

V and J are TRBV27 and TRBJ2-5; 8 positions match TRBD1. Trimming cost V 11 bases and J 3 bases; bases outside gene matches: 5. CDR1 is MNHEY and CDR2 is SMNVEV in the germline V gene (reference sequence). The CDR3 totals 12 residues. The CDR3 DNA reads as TGTGCCGTACGGACAGGGAAAGAGACCCAGTACTTC. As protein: CAVRTGKETQYF.

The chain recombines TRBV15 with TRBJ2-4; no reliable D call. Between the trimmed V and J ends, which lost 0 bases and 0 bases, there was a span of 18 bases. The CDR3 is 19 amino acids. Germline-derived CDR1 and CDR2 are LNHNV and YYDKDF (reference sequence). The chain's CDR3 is CATSRDSSHTSLAKNIQYF. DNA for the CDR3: TGTGCCACCAGCAGAGATTCCAGTCACACCTCTTTAGCCAAAAACATTCAGTACTTC. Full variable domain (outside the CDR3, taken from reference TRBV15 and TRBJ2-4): DAMVIQNPRYQVTQFGKPVTLSCSQTLNHNVMYWYQQKSSQAPKLLFHYYDKDFNNEADTPDNFQSRRPNTSFCFLDIRSPGLGDTAMYLCATSRDSSHTSLAKNIQYFGAGTRLSVL.

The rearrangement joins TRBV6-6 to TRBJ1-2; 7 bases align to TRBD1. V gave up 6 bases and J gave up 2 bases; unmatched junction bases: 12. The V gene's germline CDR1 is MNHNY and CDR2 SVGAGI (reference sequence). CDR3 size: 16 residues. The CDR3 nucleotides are TGTGCCAGCAGAACCCGGGGGACAGTGACGAACTATGGCTACACCTTC. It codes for CASRTRGTVTNYGYTF.

Here the CDR3 DNA reads TGCGCCAGCAGTGAGTCGGGAACCCAAGAGACCCAGTACTTC. The encoded protein is CASSESGTQETQYF. The chain employs TRBV10-1 and TRBJ2-5; D not certain. The CDR3 has 14 residues. Between the trimmed V and J ends, which lost 0 bases and 1 base, there was a span of 6 bases. Germline V gene sequence: CDR1 WNHNN, CDR2 SYGVQD (reference sequence).

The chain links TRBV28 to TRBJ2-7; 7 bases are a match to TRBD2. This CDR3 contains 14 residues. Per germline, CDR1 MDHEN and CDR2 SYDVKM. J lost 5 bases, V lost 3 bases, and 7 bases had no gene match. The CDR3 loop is CASSFPGRIHEQYF. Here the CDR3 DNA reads TGTGCCAGCAGTTTCCCCGGGAGGATCCACGAGCAGTACTTC.

The DNA for the CDR3 is TGTGCCAGCTCACCAGGGTTGGGCACTGAAGCTTTCTTT. It codes for CASSPGLGTEAFF. The chain recombines TRBV18 with TRBJ1-1; D not resolved. Germline lookup yields CDR1 KGHSH and CDR2 LQKENI. This CDR3 has 13 residues. Trimming took off 2 bases at V and 4 bases at J, with 8 bases between the two ends.

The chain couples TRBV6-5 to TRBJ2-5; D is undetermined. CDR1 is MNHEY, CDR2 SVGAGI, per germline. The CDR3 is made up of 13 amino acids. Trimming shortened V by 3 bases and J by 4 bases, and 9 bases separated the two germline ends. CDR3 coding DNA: TGTGCCAGCAGTTATGCCGGGCGAGAGACCCAGTACTTC. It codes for CASSYAGRETQYF.

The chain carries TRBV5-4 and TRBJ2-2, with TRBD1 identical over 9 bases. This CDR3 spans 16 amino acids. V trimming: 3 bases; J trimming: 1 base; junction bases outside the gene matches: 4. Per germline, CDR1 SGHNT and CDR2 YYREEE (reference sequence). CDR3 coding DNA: TGTGCCAGCAGCTCCGGGACAGGGATGAACACCGGGGAGCTGTTTTTT. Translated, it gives CASSSGTGMNTGELFF. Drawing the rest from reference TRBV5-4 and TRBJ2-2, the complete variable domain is ETGVTQSPTHLIKTRGQQVTLRCSSQSGHNTVSWYQQALGQGPQFIFQYYREEENGRGNFPPRFSGLQFPNYSSELNVNALELDDSALYLCASSSGTGMNTGELFFGEGSRLTVL.

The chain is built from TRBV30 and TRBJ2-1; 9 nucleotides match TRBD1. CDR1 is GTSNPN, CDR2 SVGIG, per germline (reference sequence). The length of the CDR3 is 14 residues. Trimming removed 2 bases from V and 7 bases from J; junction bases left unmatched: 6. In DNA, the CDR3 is TGTGCCTGGAGTTACGGGACAGGGAGGAATGAGCAGTTCTTC. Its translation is CAWSYGTGRNEQFF.

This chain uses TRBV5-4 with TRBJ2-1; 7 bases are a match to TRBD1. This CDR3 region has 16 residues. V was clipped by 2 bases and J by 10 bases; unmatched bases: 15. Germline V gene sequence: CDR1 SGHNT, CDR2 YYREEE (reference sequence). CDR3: CASSFSTQGRTLEQFF. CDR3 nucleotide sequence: TGTGCCAGCAGCTTTAGTACACAGGGGCGCACCCTGGAGCAGTTCTTC.

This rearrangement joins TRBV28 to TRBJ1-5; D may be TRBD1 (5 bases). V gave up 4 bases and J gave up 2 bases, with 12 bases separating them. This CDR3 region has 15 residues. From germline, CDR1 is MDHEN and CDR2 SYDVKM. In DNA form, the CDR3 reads TGTGCCAGCAGTTCCGGGGCGCAAGGCAATCAGCCCCAGCATTTT. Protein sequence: CASSSGAQGNQPQHF.

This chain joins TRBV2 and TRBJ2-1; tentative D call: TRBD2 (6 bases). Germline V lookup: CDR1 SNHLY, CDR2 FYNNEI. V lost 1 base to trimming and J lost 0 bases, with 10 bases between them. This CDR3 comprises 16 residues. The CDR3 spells CASSEGGKGSYNEQFF. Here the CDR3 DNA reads TGTGCCAGCAGTGAAGGCGGGAAAGGCTCCTACAATGAGCAGTTCTTC.

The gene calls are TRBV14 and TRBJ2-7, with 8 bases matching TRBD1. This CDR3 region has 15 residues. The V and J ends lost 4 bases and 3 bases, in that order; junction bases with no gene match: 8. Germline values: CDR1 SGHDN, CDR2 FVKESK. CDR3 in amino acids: CASSRGTGRRYEQYF. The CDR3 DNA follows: TGTGCCAGCAGCCGCGGGACAGGACGACGCTACGAGCAGTACTTC.

CDR3 coding DNA: TGTGCCAGTAGTAACACCGGGACAGGGAGCGAGCAGTACTTC. Protein: CASSNTGTGSEQYF. V gene TRBV19 combines with J gene TRBJ2-7; the match to TRBD1 covers 9 bases. The germline CDR1 and CDR2 sequences are LNHDA and SQIVND (reference sequence). V was clipped by 4 bases and J by 6 bases; unmatched bases: 7. This CDR3 has 14 residues.

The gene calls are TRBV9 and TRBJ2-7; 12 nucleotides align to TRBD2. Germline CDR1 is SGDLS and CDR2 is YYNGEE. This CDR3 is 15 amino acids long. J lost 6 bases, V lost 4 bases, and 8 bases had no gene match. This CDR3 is CASSKLAGGRGEQYF. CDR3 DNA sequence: TGTGCCAGCAGCAAACTAGCGGGAGGCCGGGGCGAGCAGTACTTC.

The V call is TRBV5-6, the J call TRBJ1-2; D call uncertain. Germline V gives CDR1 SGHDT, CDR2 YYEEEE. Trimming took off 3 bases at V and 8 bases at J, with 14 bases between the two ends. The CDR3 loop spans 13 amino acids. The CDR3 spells CASSWLRVGGYTF. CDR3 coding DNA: TGTGCCAGCAGCTGGCTTAGGGTCGGGGGCTACACCTTC.

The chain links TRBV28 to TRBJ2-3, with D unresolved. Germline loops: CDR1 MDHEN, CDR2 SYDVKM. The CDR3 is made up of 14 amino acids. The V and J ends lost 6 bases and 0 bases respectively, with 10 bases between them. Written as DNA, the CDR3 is TGTGCCAGCAGGAAAGCGCTTAGCACAGATACGCAGTATTTT. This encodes CASRKALSTDTQYF.

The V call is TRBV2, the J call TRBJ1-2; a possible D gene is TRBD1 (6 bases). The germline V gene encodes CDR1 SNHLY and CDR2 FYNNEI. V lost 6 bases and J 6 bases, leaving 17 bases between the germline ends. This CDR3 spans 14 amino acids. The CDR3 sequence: CASRTGEATNGYTF. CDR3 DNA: TGTGCCAGCAGGACAGGAGAAGCTACGAATGGCTACACCTTC.

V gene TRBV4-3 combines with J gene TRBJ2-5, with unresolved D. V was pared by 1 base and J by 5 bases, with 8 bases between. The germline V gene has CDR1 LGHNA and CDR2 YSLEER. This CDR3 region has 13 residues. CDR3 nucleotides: TGCGCCAGCAGCCAAGGCCGACGGGAGACCCAGTACTTC. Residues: CASSQGRRETQYF.